A single sample gave rise to the 5 T cell receptor beta chains below, sequenced in a study of blood T cell repertoires in COVID-19. Using immunoSEQ multiplex PCR, the repertoire was profiled, and TCRdb retains in-frame clones only, with some absent. The table lists about 210,000 clones, 75% to 90% of them singletons. The sample comprised PBMCs or T cells enriched from blood (not recorded which). These receptor sequences come from a woman in her 30s who had been exposed to COVID-19.

The sample holds one count of this clone. The chain recombines TRBV19 with TRBJ1-2; 9 nucleotides agree with TRBD1. The CDR3 covers 17 residues. V was pared by 5 bases and J by 7 bases, with 17 bases of the junction left unmatched. Germline V gene data show CDR1 as LNHDA and CDR2 as SQIVND (reference sequence). CDR3: CASSLTGLDRGYGGYTF. The CDR3 DNA follows: TGTGCCAGTAGTCTCACAGGACTCGACAGGGGGTATGGTGGCTACACCTTC.

V gene TRBV3-1 (or the pseudogene TRBV3-2) combines with J gene TRBJ2-7; TRBD1 might be the D (5 bases). CDR1 and CDR2 (germline): LGHDT, YNNKEL (reference sequence). The V and J ends lost 6 bases and 3 bases respectively, with 12 bases between them. This CDR3 region has 13 residues. As DNA, the CDR3 is TGTGCCAGCAGAAAACAGGCGAACTACGAGCAGTACTTC. Amino acids: CASRKQANYEQYF.

This chain uses TRBV7-8 with TRBJ2-1; 7 nucleotides align to TRBD2. The ends lost 6 bases at V and 10 bases at J; junction bases unmatched: 12. The CDR3 covers 14 residues. Per germline, CDR1 SGHVS and CDR2 FQNEAQ. CDR3 region: CASSHRILSGEQFF. The CDR3 nucleotides are TGTGCCAGCAGTCACCGGATCCTTAGCGGGGAGCAGTTCTTC.

This chain joins TRBV6-5 and TRBJ2-1; weak D call: TRBD1 (6 bases). The CDR3 loop spans 14 amino acids. The germline V and J ends were trimmed by 8 bases and 2 bases, with 13 bases remaining between them. Germline assignment: CDR1 MNHEY and CDR2 SVGAGI. The CDR3 nucleotides are TGTGCCAGCCAGGGGTTGGGACCCTACAATGAGCAGTTCTTC. This encodes CASQGLGPYNEQFF.

V is TRBV3-1 (or the pseudogene TRBV3-2) and J is TRBJ1-2; 9 bases match TRBD1. Losses at the gene ends were 6 bases for V and 7 bases for J; bases not matched to a gene: 9. Germline assignment: CDR1 LGHDT and CDR2 YNNKEL (reference sequence). The CDR3 covers 14 residues. The CDR3 reads CASSYRQGVGGYTF. The CDR3 nucleotides read TGTGCCAGCAGTTACAGACAGGGGGTGGGTGGCTACACCTTC.